This T cell receptor beta chain was documented in a study of blood T cell repertoires in COVID-19. With 6 bases clipped from V and 0 bases from J, the junction kept 8 bases outside the gene matches. The germline V gene has CDR1 LGHNT and CDR2 FRNRAP. The CDR3 is 16 residues long. Method: immunoSEQ multiplex PCR; TCRdb's copy keeps in-frame clones and lacks some. This table has about 12,000 clones, around 71% appearing once. J is TRBJ2-3 and V is TRBV12-5, with 8 bases lining up with TRBD2. The sequencing input was peripheral blood. This TCR came from a man aged 55 to 69 with COVID-19, enrolled during active disease. The CDR3 DNA reads as TGTGCTAGTGGGATAGCGGGGCGATCTAGCACAGATACGCAGTATTTT. Amino acids: CASGIAGRSSTDTQYF.